The 3 T cell receptor beta chains given below trace back to one sample, sequenced in a study of T cell responses to AZD1222 COVID-19 vaccine. Here immunoSEQ multiplex PCR was the method, and the copy in TCRdb shows in-frame clones only, minus some. The profile shows approximately 170,000 clones, around nine tenths of them singletons. Sequencing was performed on peripheral blood, taken on day 0 of AZD1222 vaccination. The source is an adult in good health.

This chain connects TRBV7-8 to TRBJ1-5, with D hard to call. The CDR3 spans 14 residues. The germline V gene has CDR1 SGHVS and CDR2 FQNEAQ. V lost 5 bases and J lost 3, with 11 bases in between. CDR3 sequence reads: CASSEGFNNQPQHF. The CDR3 coding sequence is TGTGCCAGCAGCGAGGGCTTTAACAATCAGCCCCAGCATTTT. The entire variable domain, with the rest obtained from reference TRBV7-8 and TRBJ1-5, is as follows: GAGVSQSPRYKVAKRGQDVALRCDPISGHVSLFWYQQALGQGPEFLTYFQNEAQLDKSGLPSDRFFAERPEGSVSTLKIQRTQQEDSAVYLCASSEGFNNQPQHFGDGTRLSIL.

This chain connects TRBV2 to TRBJ2-3, with a possible D match to TRBD2 (7 bases). In germline, CDR1 is SNHLY, CDR2 FYNNEI. Trimming took off 4 bases at V and 1 base at J, with 12 bases between the two ends. CDR3 length: 15 residues. The CDR3 DNA reads TGTGCCAGCAGTGTAGGGGGGGGACGCACAGATACGCAGTATTTT. Translation: CASSVGGGRTDTQYF.

This chain uses TRBV19 with TRBJ2-5, with unresolved D. The CDR3 sequence is 13 residues long. Between the trimmed V and J ends, which lost 6 bases and 4 bases, there was a span of 12 bases. Germline CDR1 LNHDA, CDR2 SQIVND (reference sequence). CDR3 sequence reads: CASSPVRGETQYF. The CDR3 DNA follows: TGTGCCAGTAGCCCCGTTCGCGGAGAGACCCAGTACTTC.